A single sample is the source of the 3 T cell receptor beta chains below, sequenced in a study of blood T cell repertoires in COVID-19. TCRdb's copy holds only in-frame clones and misses some; the assay was immunoSEQ multiplex PCR. This sample yields 300,000 to 400,000 clones, of which around nine tenths are seen a single time; 3% belongs to the top ten. Sequenced material: peripheral blood. The source of these receptors is a human donor in a cohort sampled during active COVID-19.

The chain employs TRBV3-1 (or the pseudogene TRBV3-2) and TRBJ2-5; 11 positions agree with TRBD2. Unmatched junction bases numbered 8, after V lost 4 bases and J lost 4 bases. CDR3 length equals 16 residues. Per the germline V gene, CDR1 is LGHDT and CDR2 is YNNKEL (reference sequence). This CDR3 reads CASSRTYSGGGETQYF. The CDR3 DNA sequence: TGTGCCAGCAGCCGAACGTATAGCGGGGGGGGAGAGACCCAGTACTTC.

CDR3 DNA sequence: TGTGCCAGCAGCTTGTACAGGGGTAGGGGAAACACCATATATTTT. It specifies CASSLYRGRGNTIYF. The rearrangement joins TRBV11-2 to TRBJ1-3; 7 bases are shared with TRBD1. CDR3 size: 15 residues. J was trimmed by 4 bases and V by 3 bases; bases with no gene match: 6. Germline V gives CDR1 SGHAT, CDR2 FQNNGV.

In its sample, this clone was seen once. The chain combines TRBV18 with TRBJ2-7; TRBD1 matches at 7 bases. The CDR3 is made up of 15 amino acids. Germline CDR1 is KGHSH and CDR2 is LQKENI. V was clipped by 3 bases and J by 1 base; unmatched bases: 6. CDR3 loop: CASSPRARGSYEQYF. The CDR3 DNA follows: TGTGCCAGCTCACCGCGGGCCAGGGGGTCCTACGAGCAGTACTTC.